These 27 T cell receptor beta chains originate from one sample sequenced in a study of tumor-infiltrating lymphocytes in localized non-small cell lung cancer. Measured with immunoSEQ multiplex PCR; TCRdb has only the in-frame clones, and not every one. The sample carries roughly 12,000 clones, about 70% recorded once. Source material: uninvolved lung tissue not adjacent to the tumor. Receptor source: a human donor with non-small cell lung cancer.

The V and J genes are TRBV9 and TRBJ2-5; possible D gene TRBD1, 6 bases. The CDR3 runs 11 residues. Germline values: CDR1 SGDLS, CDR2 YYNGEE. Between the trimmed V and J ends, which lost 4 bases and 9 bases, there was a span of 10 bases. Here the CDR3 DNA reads TGTGCCAGCAGCTCACAGGGCCCCCAGTACTTC. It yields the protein CASSSQGPQYF.

CDR3 protein: CASSQVTYEQYF. Here the CDR3 DNA reads TGTGCCAGCAGCCAGGTGACCTACGAGCAGTACTTC. V gene TRBV7-8 combines with J gene TRBJ2-7, with unresolved D. This CDR3 has 12 residues. Germline-derived CDR1 and CDR2 are SGHVS and FQNEAQ. V lost 5 bases, J lost 2 bases, and 7 bases lay in between.

This chain's CDR3 is CASSDRGRGGYTF. CDR3 nucleotides: TGTGCCAGCAGCGACAGGGGGCGAGGTGGCTACACCTTC. The chain employs TRBV9 and TRBJ1-2, with 9 bases that match TRBD1. Germline V lookup: CDR1 SGDLS, CDR2 YYNGEE. CDR3 length: 13 residues. With V trimmed by 3 bases and J by 7 bases, 4 bases remained unmatched.

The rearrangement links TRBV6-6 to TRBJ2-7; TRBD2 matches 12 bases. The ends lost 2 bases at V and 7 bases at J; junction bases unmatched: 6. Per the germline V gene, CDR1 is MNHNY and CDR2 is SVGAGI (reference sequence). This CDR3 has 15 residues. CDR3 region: CASSYPTSGSAEQYF. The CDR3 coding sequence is TGTGCCAGCAGTTACCCGACTAGCGGGAGTGCTGAGCAGTACTTC.

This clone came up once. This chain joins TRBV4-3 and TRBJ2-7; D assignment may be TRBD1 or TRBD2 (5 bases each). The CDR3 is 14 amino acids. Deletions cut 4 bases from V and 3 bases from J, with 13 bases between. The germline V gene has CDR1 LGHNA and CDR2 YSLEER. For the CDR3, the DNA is TGCGCCAGCAGCCGGAGCAGGGAGAGCTACGAGCAGTACTTC. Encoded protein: CASSRSRESYEQYF.

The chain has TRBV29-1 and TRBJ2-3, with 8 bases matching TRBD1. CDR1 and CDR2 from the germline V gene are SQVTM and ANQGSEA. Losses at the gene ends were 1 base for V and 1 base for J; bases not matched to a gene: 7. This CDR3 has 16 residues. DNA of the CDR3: TGCAGCGTTGAAGTGATGGGACAGGACGGCACAGATACGCAGTATTTT. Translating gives CSVEVMGQDGTDTQYF.

This chain's CDR3 is CAWSRTGGYEQYF. The CDR3 DNA reads TGTGCCTGGAGTCGGACAGGGGGCTACGAGCAGTACTTC. The chain is built from TRBV30 and TRBJ2-7; 10 positions agree with TRBD1. In germline, CDR1 is GTSNPN, CDR2 SVGIG (reference sequence). V was pared by 2 bases and J by 3 bases, with 1 base of the junction left unmatched. The CDR3 totals 13 residues.

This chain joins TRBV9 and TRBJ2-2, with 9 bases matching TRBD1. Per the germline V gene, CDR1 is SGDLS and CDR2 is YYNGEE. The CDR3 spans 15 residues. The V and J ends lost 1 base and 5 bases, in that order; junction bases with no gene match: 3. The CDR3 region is CASSVKGTGTGELFF. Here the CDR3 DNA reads TGTGCCAGCAGCGTAAAAGGGACAGGGACCGGGGAGCTGTTTTTT. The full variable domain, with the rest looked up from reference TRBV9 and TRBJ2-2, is DSGVTQTPKHLITATGQRVTLRCSPRSGDLSVYWYQQSLDQGLQFLIQYYNGEERAKGNILERFSAQQFPDLHSELNLSSLELGDSALYFCASSVKGTGTGELFFGEGSRLTVL.

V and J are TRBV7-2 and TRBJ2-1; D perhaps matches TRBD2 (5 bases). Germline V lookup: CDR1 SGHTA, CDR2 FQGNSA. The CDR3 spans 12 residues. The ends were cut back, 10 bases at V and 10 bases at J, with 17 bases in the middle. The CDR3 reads CAIAGMTQEQFF. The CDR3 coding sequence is TGTGCCATCGCGGGCATGACACAGGAGCAGTTCTTC.

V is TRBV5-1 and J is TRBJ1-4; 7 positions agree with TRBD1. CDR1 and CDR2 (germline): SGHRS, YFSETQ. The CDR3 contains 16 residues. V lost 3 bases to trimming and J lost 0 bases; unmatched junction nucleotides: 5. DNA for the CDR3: TGCGCCAGCAGCTCCTCAGGGGGTTCAACTAATGAAAAACTGTTTTTT. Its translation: CASSSSGGSTNEKLFF.

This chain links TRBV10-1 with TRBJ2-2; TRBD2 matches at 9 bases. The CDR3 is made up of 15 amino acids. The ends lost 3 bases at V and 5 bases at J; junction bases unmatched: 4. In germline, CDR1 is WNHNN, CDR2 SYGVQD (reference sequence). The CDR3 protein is CASSEGGRDTGELFF. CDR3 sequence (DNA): TGCGCCAGCAGTGAAGGCGGGAGGGATACCGGGGAGCTGTTTTTT.

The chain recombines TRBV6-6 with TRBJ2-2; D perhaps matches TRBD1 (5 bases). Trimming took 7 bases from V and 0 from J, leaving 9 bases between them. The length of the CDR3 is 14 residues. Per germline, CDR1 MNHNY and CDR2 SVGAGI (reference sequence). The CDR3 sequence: CASKDSTNTGELFF. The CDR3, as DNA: TGTGCCAGCAAAGACAGCACGAACACCGGGGAGCTGTTTTTT.

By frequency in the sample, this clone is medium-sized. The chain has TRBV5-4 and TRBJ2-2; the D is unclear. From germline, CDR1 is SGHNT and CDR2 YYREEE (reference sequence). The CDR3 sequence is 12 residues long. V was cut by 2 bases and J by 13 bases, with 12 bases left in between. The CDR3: CASSLDTAGLFF. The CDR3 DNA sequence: TGTGCCAGCAGCTTAGACACCGCCGGGCTGTTTTTT.

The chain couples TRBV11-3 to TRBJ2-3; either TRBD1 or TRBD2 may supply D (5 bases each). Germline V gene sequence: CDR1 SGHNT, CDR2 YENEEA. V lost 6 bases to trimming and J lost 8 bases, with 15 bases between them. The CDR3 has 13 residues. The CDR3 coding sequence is TGTGCCAGCAGTCCGGGACCTGCTCTTACGCAGTATTTT. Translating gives CASSPGPALTQYF.

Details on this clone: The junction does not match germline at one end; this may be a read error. In nucleotides, the CDR3 is TGTGCTAGCAGCTTGGCAGGGGACGACAATGAGCAGTTCTTC. The encoded protein is CASSLAGDDNEQFF. The chain has TRBV7-7 and TRBJ2-1, with D possibly matching TRBD1 (6 bases). CDR1 SSHAT and CDR2 FNYEAQ come from the germline V gene (reference sequence). The CDR3 totals 14 residues.

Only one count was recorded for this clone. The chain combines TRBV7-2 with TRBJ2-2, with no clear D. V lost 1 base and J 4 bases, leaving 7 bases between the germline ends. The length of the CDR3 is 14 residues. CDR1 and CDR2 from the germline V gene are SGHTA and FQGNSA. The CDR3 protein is CASSLGLATGELFF. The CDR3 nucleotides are TGTGCCAGCAGCTTAGGTCTTGCCACCGGGGAGCTGTTTTTT.

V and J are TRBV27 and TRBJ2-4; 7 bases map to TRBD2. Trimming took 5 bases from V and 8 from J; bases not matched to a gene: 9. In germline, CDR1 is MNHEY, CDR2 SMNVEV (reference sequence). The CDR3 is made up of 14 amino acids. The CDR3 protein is CASSRGSRRDIQYF. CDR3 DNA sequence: TGTGCCAGCAGTCGCGGGAGTAGGAGGGACATTCAGTACTTC.

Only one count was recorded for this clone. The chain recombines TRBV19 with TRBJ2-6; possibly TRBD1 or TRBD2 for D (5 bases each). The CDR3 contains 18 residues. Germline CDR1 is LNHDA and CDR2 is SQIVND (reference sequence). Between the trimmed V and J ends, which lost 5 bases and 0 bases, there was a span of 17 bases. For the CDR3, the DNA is TGTGCCAGTAGTGGACACAGGAGGTCCGACTCTGGGGCCAACGTCCTGACTTTC. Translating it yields CASSGHRRSDSGANVLTF.

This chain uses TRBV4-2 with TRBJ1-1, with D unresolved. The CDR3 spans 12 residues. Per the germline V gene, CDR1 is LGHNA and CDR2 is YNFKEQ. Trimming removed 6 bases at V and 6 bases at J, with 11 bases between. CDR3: CASSPGSAEAFF. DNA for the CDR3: TGTGCCAGCAGTCCGGGAAGCGCTGAAGCTTTCTTT.

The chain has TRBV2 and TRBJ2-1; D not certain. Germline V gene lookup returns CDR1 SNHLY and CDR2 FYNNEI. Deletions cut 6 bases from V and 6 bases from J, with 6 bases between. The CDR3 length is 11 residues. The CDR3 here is CASRTVNEQFF. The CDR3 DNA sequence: TGTGCCAGCAGGACTGTCAATGAGCAGTTCTTC.

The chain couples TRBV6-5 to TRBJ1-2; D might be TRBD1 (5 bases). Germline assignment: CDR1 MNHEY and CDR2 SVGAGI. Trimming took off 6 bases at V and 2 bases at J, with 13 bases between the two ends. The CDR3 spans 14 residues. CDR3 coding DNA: TGTGCCAGCAGCCACCGGGGCGGCAACTATGGCTACACCTTC. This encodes CASSHRGGNYGYTF.

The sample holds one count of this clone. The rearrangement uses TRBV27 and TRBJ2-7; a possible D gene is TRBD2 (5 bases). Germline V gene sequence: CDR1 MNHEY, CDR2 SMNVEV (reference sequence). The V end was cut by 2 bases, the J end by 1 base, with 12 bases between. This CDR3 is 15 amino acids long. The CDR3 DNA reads TGTGCCAGCAGTTTAAGGGCGGGCCGTTCCTACGAGCAGTACTTC. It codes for CASSLRAGRSYEQYF.

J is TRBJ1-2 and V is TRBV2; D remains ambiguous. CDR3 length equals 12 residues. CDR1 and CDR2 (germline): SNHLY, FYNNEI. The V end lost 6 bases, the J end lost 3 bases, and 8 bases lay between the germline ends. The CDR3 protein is CASRGIDYGYTF. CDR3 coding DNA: TGTGCCAGCAGGGGGATCGACTATGGCTACACCTTC.

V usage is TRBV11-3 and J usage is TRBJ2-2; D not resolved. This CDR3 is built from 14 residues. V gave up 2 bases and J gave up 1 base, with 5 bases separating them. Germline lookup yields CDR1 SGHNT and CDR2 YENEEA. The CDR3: CASSLFRNTGELFF. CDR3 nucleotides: TGTGCCAGCAGCTTATTCAGGAACACCGGGGAGCTGTTTTTT.

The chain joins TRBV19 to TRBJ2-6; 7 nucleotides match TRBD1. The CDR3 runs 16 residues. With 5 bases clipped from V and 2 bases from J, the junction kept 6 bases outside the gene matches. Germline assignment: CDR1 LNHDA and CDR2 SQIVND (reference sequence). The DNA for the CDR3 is TGTGCCAGTAGTTTAACAGGGGACCCTGGGGCCAACGTCCTGACTTTC. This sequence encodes CASSLTGDPGANVLTF.

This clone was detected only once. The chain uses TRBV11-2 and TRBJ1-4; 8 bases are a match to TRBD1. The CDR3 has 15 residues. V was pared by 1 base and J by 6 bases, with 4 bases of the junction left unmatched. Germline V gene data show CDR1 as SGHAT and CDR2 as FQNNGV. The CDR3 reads CASSLGQGADEKLFF. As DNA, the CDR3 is TGTGCCAGCAGCTTAGGGCAGGGGGCGGATGAAAAACTGTTTTTT.

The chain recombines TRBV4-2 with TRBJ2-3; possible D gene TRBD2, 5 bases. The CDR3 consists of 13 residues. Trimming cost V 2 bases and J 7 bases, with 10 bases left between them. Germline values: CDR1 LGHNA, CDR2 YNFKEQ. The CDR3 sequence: CASSQPPGNTQYF. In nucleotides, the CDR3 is TGTGCCAGCAGCCAACCCCCCGGGAATACGCAGTATTTT.